This T cell receptor (beta chain) was found in a study of spatial heterogeneity in lung cancer. General study points: The study found that expanded intratumoral alpha and beta TCR counts tracked tumor mutation counts.

TCRdb re-analysed the 5' RACE reads in MiXCR, keeping a single row per CDR3 protein. The table has several thousand distinct CDR3 sequences, 11% to 15% seen once. The CDR3 loop spans 8 amino acids. Time point defined: sample taken at primary tumor resection. Sequencing of whole RNA from tumor, nontumor lung or frozen PBMC involved no sorting. This clonotype was detected many times. The antigen is not known. This clonotype was sampled from a female donor with early-stage non-small cell lung cancer. Sample: lung tumor tissue, taken at surgery. The V gene is TRBV3-2, the J gene TRBJ1-2. TRBV3-2 counts as a pseudogene. CDR3 loop: CASSPDTF. The CDR3 DNA reads as TGTGCCAGCAGCCCTGACACCTTC.